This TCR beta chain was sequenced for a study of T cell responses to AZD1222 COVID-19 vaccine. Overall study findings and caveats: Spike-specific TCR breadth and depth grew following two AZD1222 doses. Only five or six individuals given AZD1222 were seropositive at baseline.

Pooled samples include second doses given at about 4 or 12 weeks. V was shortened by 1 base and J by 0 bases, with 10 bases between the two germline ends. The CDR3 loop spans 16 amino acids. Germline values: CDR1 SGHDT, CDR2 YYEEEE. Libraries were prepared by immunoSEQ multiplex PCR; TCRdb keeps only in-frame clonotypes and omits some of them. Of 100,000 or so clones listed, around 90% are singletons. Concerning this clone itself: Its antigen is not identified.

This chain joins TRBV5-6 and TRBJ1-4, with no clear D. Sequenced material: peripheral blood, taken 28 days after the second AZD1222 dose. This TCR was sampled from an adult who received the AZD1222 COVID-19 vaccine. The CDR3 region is CASSLSREATNEKLFF. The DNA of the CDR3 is TGTGCCAGCAGCTTGTCTCGGGAGGCAACTAATGAAAAACTGTTTTTT.